The T cell receptor (beta chain) described here comes from a study of cytomegalovirus exposure and HLA in healthy donors. Study results and caveats: V- and J-gene trimming of TCR beta was linked (in a later analysis) to a missense DCLRE1C variant.

Germline values: CDR1 MGHRA, CDR2 YSYEKL. Trimming removed 1 base at V and 5 bases at J, with 11 bases between. The CDR3 is made up of 15 amino acids. The PCR contained 60 Vbeta and 13 Jbeta primers. Using immunoSEQ multiplex PCR, the repertoire was profiled, and TCRdb retains in-frame clones only, with some absent. The sample consists of 95,000 to 150,000 clones, approximately 70% of them appearing once. As concerns this clone: Its antigen is currently unknown.

This receptor was identified in a man younger than 35 in good health and CMV-seronegative. Specimen: PBMCs. The rearrangement uses TRBV4-1 and TRBJ2-2; D unresolved. The chain's CDR3 is CASSQARVGTGELFF. DNA of the CDR3: TGCGCCAGCAGCCAAGCCCGGGTCGGAACCGGGGAGCTGTTTTTT.